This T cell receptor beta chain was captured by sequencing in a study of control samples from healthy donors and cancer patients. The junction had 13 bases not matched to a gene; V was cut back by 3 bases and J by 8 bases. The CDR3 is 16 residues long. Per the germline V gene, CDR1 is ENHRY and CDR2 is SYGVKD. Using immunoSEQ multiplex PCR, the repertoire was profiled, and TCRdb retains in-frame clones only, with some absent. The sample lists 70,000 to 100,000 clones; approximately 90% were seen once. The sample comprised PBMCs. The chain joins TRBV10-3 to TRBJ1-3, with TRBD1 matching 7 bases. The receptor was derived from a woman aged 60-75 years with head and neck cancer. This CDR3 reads CAISEPRTGSGDTIYF. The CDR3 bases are TGTGCCATCAGTGAACCGAGGACAGGCTCAGGAGACACCATATATTTT.